One and the same sample provided the 20 T cell receptor beta chains below, sequenced in a study of cytomegalovirus exposure and HLA in healthy donors. This PCR relied on a set of 60 Vbeta primers and 13 Jbeta primers. Only in-frame clones appear in the TCRdb table, and some are missing; sequencing was by immunoSEQ multiplex PCR. The repertoire holds 75,000 to 90,000 clones, with 60% to 80% as singletons. Sequences were obtained from PBMCs. The source of these receptors is a man aged 45-65 years in good health and CMV-seronegative.

V gene TRBV4-1 combines with J gene TRBJ2-1, with 12 bases identical to TRBD2. The germline gives CDR1 MGHRA, CDR2 YSYEKL. The CDR3 runs 17 residues. The V segment lost 1 base and the J segment 6 bases; nucleotides outside the gene matches: 7. The CDR3 loop reads CASSQVQLAGGPNEQFF. The DNA of the CDR3 is TGCGCCAGCAGCCAAGTTCAACTAGCGGGGGGCCCCAATGAGCAGTTCTTC.

This chain joins TRBV6-4 and TRBJ1-6; D ambiguous. There are 14 residues in the CDR3. The germline V and J ends were trimmed by 5 bases and 6 bases, with 11 bases remaining between them. The germline gives CDR1 MRHNA, CDR2 SNTAGT. The CDR3 DNA reads TGTGCCAGCAGTCAACAGCGGATTAATTCACCCCTCCACTTT. This gives the protein CASSQQRINSPLHF.

V and J are TRBV12-5 and TRBJ2-1; 7 bases line up with TRBD2. Losses at the gene ends were 5 bases for V and 0 bases for J; bases not matched to a gene: 10. The length of the CDR3 is 17 residues. Per the germline V gene, CDR1 is LGHNT and CDR2 is FRNRAP. CDR3 nucleotides: TGTGCTAGTGGTGGGGGAGGGACGCTTAGCTCCTACAATGAGCAGTTCTTC. Its protein product is CASGGGGTLSSYNEQFF.

Worth noting for this clone: The same CDR3 arises from other DNA sequences in this sample as well. The V and J genes are TRBV11-1 and TRBJ1-1; D may be TRBD1 (6 bases). This CDR3 spans 13 amino acids. Germline CDR1 and CDR2: SGHAT and FQDESV (reference sequence). Trimming removed 6 bases from V and 1 base from J, with 9 bases in between. This chain's CDR3 is CASSWTANTEAFF. The DNA of the CDR3 is TGTGCCAGCAGTTGGACAGCGAACACTGAAGCTTTCTTT.

V is TRBV2 and J is TRBJ2-7; 10 nucleotides agree with TRBD2. The germline CDR1 and CDR2 sequences are SNHLY and FYNNEI. The V gene end was trimmed by 6 bases and the J gene end by 2 bases; junction bases not matched to a gene: 10. This CDR3 spans 16 amino acids. The CDR3, as DNA: TGTGCCAGCAGGGCGCCGGGACTAGCGAGGGCCTACGAGCAGTACTTC. Its translation: CASRAPGLARAYEQYF.

The J gene is TRBJ2-7, the V gene TRBV6-5, with D unclear. This CDR3 has 11 amino acids. Germline CDR1 MNHEY, CDR2 SVGAGI. V dropped 6 bases and J dropped 1 base, with 4 bases sitting between them. CDR3 sequence (DNA): TGTGCCAGCAGCCGTTCCTACGAGCAGTACTTC. The encoded protein is CASSRSYEQYF.

This chain joins TRBV5-1 and TRBJ2-5; a possible D gene is TRBD1 (6 bases). The CDR3 is 15 residues long. Trimming removed 4 bases at V and 1 base at J, with 14 bases between. The germline V gene encodes CDR1 SGHRS and CDR2 YFSETQ. DNA for the CDR3: TGCGCCAGCAGCACCGGACAGAGCTTCCAAGAGACCCAGTACTTC. Its protein is CASSTGQSFQETQYF.

The chain recombines TRBV7-2 with TRBJ2-5; 7 bases align to TRBD2. V lost 2 bases to trimming and J lost 5 bases; unmatched junction nucleotides: 2. Germline CDR1 is SGHTA and CDR2 is FQGNSA. This CDR3 is 13 amino acids long. This CDR3 is CASSLISGETQYF. The CDR3 DNA is TGTGCCAGCAGCTTAATTAGCGGGGAGACCCAGTACTTC.

The V and J genes are TRBV25-1 and TRBJ2-2; 7 bases align to TRBD1. V lost 3 bases and J lost 0; bases outside the gene matches: 4. Germline values: CDR1 MGHDK, CDR2 SYGVNS. The CDR3 runs to 16 residues. CDR3 loop: CASSDLGTANTGELFF. The CDR3, as DNA: TGTGCCAGCAGTGATTTAGGGACAGCGAACACCGGGGAGCTGTTTTTT.

The chain couples TRBV18 to TRBJ2-7, with D maybe TRBD2 (5 bases). V lost 6 bases, J lost 0 bases, and 12 bases lay in between. The germline V gene encodes CDR1 KGHSH and CDR2 LQKENI. This CDR3 is built from 14 residues. The CDR3 region is CASSQDRGSYEQYF. In DNA form, the CDR3 reads TGTGCCAGCTCGCAGGACCGGGGCTCCTACGAGCAGTACTTC. Complete variable domain (other parts from reference TRBV18 and TRBJ2-7): NAGVMQNPRHLVRRRGQEARLRCSPMKGHSHVYWYRQLPEEGLKFMVYLQKENIIDESGMPKERFSAEFPKEGPSILRIQQVVRGDSAAYFCASSQDRGSYEQYFGPGTRLTVT.

The chain is built from TRBV5-1 and TRBJ1-6, with 7 bases aligning to TRBD1. The CDR3 length is 15 residues. V gave up 1 base and J gave up 7 bases; unmatched junction bases: 5. Per germline, CDR1 SGHRS and CDR2 YFSETQ. Here the CDR3 DNA reads TGCGCCAGCAGCTTGTTGGGACAGCAGAATTCACCCCTCCACTTT. As protein: CASSLLGQQNSPLHF.

The chain is built from TRBV27 and TRBJ2-1, with a weak D call TRBD1 (6 bases). CDR3 size: 15 residues. CDR1 is MNHEY, CDR2 SMNVEV, per germline (reference sequence). V lost 3 bases and J lost 0, with 9 bases in between. The CDR3, as DNA: TGTGCCAGCAGTTTGGAAGGGGGCTCCTACAATGAGCAGTTCTTC. Translated: CASSLEGGSYNEQFF.

This chain uses TRBV30 with TRBJ1-4; tentatively, D is TRBD1 (6 bases). V shed 0 bases and J shed 1 base, with 12 bases lying between them. This CDR3 contains 16 residues. CDR1 and CDR2 (germline): GTSNPN, SVGIG (reference sequence). CDR3 nucleotide sequence: TGTGCCTGGAGTGTGGCCGGGGGGCTAACTAATGAAAAACTGTTTTTT. Translating it yields CAWSVAGGLTNEKLFF.

This clone was observed a few times. The chain uses TRBV5-4 and TRBJ2-5, with no clear D. The CDR3 has 14 residues. Germline V gene sequence: CDR1 SGHNT, CDR2 YYREEE (reference sequence). Trimming shortened V by 4 bases and J by 5 bases, and 15 bases separated the two germline ends. The CDR3 spells CASSPRLEQETQYF. The CDR3 DNA reads TGTGCCAGCAGCCCCCGACTCGAGCAGGAGACCCAGTACTTC.

The chain combines TRBV25-1 with TRBJ1-1; 9 bases align to TRBD1. Germline V lookup: CDR1 MGHDK, CDR2 SYGVNS. The CDR3 is made up of 15 amino acids. V gave up 4 bases and J gave up 3 bases; unmatched junction bases: 6. CDR3 nucleotide sequence: TGTGCCAGCAGTGTAACAGGGGGCAGGTACACTGAAGCTTTCTTT. It translates to CASSVTGGRYTEAFF.

V usage is TRBV7-8 and J usage is TRBJ1-5; D not resolved. Trimming pared 5 bases from V and 1 base from J, leaving 9 bases between. Per germline, CDR1 SGHVS and CDR2 FQNEAQ. This CDR3 is built from 14 residues. Here the CDR3 DNA reads TGTGCCAGCAGCAACGGGATCAGCAATCAGCCCCAGCATTTT. Translation: CASSNGISNQPQHF.

The rearrangement uses TRBV30 and TRBJ2-7, with D maybe TRBD1 (6 bases). Germline-derived CDR1 and CDR2 are GTSNPN and SVGIG (reference sequence). This CDR3 contains 14 residues. V lost 0 bases and J lost 1, with 10 bases in between. The CDR3 DNA is TGTGCCTGGAGTGTAGGGGGTCTATCCTACGAGCAGTACTTC. It translates to CAWSVGGLSYEQYF.

The rearrangement links TRBV19 to TRBJ2-3; TRBD1 aligns across 7 bases. V was pared by 5 bases and J by 6 bases, with 8 bases of the junction left unmatched. The CDR3 contains 14 residues. Germline V gives CDR1 LNHDA, CDR2 SQIVND (reference sequence). CDR3 in DNA: TGTGCCAGTAGTCAAGGGGGCGGTCTGGATACGCAGTATTTT. Protein sequence: CASSQGGGLDTQYF. Supplemented by reference TRBV19 and TRBJ2-3, the full variable domain reads DGGITQSPKYLFRKEGQNVTLSCEQNLNHDAMYWYRQDPGQGLRLIYYSQIVNDFQKGDIAEGYSVSREKKESFPLTVTSAQKNPTAFYLCASSQGGGLDTQYFGPGTRLTVL.

The chain links TRBV9 to TRBJ2-1, with TRBD1 as a possible D gene (5 bases). Trimming shortened V by 4 bases and J by 1 base, and 21 bases separated the two germline ends. CDR3 length equals 18 residues. Germline V gives CDR1 SGDLS, CDR2 YYNGEE. In nucleotides, the CDR3 is TGTGCCAGCAGCCCGAGAGCAGGGTCGCACGGATCCTACAATGAGCAGTTCTTC. Translation: CASSPRAGSHGSYNEQFF. Looking up the rest from reference TRBV9 and TRBJ2-1 gives the full variable domain: DSGVTQTPKHLITATGQRVTLRCSPRSGDLSVYWYQQSLDQGLQFLIQYYNGEERAKGNILERFSAQQFPDLHSELNLSSLELGDSALYFCASSPRAGSHGSYNEQFFGPGTRLTVL.

The count of this clone is one. J is TRBJ2-5 and V is TRBV27; D is perhaps TRBD1 (6 bases). Germline CDR1 and CDR2: MNHEY and SMNVEV (reference sequence). The CDR3 has 12 amino acids. V was cut by 6 bases and J by 3 bases, with 8 bases left in between. The CDR3 spells CASRRGKETQYF. The CDR3 DNA sequence: TGTGCCAGCAGAAGGGGGAAAGAGACCCAGTACTTC.